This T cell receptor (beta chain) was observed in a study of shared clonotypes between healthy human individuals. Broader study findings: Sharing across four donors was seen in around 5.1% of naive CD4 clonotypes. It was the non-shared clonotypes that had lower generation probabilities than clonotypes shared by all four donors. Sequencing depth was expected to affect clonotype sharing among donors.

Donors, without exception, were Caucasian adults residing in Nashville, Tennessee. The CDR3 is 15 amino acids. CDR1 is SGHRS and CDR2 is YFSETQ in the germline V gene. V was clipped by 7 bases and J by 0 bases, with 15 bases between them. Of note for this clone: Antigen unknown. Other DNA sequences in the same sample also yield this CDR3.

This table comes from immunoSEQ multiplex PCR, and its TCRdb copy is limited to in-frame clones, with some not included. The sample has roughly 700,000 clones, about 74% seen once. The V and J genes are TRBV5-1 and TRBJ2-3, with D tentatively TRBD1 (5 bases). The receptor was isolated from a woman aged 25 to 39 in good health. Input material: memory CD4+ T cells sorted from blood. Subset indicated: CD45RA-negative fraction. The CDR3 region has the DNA TGCGCCAGCTCCCCCCAGGGTGGAAGCACAGATACGCAGTATTTT. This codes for CASSPQGGSTDTQYF. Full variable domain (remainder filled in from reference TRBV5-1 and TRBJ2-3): KAGVTQTPRYLIKTRGQQVTLSCSPISGHRSVSWYQQTPGQGLQFLFEYFSETQRNKGNFPGRFSGRQFSNSRSEMNVSTLELGDSALYLCASSPQGGSTDTQYFGPGTRLTVL.